These T cell receptor beta chains were read from a single sample in a study of shared clonotypes between healthy human individuals. The protocol was immunoSEQ multiplex PCR, while the TCRdb copy is restricted to in-frame clones and leaves out a portion. This table holds 2,500,000 or so clones, just under 95% found once. Sequencing was carried out using naive CD4+ T cells from PBMCs. Receptors originate from a man between 18 and 35 years old in good health. Some clones in this sample may be carry-over from other donors' samples. Each CDR3 is given with its conserved first and last residue. Fields, in order: clone size, V gene, J gene, D gene, CDR3 DNA, CDR3 protein. A D gene is named only where the DNA matches it firmly. A clone size is listed for some rows: how often the clone was seen (once, few, many), or a class if it is expanded.

clone_size: .
v_call: TRBV29-1
j_call: TRBJ1-1
d_call: TRBD1
cdr3_nt: TGCAGCGTGCGTCGACAGGGAGACACTGAAGCTTTCTTT
cdr3_aa: CSVRRQGDTEAFF

clone_size: .
v_call: TRBV5-5
j_call: TRBJ2-5
d_call: TRBD2
cdr3_nt: TGTGCCAGCAGCAAAGGACTAGGAGAGACCCAGTACTTC
cdr3_aa: CASSKGLGETQYF

clone_size: .
v_call: TRBV4-2
j_call: TRBJ2-3
d_call: TRBD2
cdr3_nt: TGTGCCAGCAGCCAAGTCCCGGGACTAGCACCTGGGGGGCCAGATACGCAGTATTTT
cdr3_aa: CASSQVPGLAPGGPDTQYF

clone_size: .
v_call: TRBV5-1
j_call: TRBJ1-2
d_call: .
cdr3_nt: TGCGCCAGCAGCGCCCGGGGGTTGGACTATGGCTACACCTTC
cdr3_aa: CASSARGLDYGYTF

clone_size: .
v_call: TRBV6-5
j_call: TRBJ2-3
d_call: .
cdr3_nt: TGTGCCAGCAGTTCTCATGCAGATACGCAGTATTTT
cdr3_aa: CASSSHADTQYF

clone_size: .
v_call: TRBV5-1
j_call: TRBJ2-3
d_call: .
cdr3_nt: TGCGCCAGCAGCTTGAAAATGGACTCCCGTGGGTTCACAGATACGCAGTATTTT
cdr3_aa: CASSLKMDSRGFTDTQYF

clone_size: .
v_call: TRBV5-1
j_call: TRBJ1-2
d_call: .
cdr3_nt: TGCGCCAGCAGCTTGGAGGCCGGAACTAACTATGGCTACACCTTC
cdr3_aa: CASSLEAGTNYGYTF

clone_size: once
v_call: TRBV29-1
j_call: TRBJ2-1
d_call: .
cdr3_nt: TGCAGCGCGAACAGGGTACTGGAGGGGCATGAGCAGTTCTTC
cdr3_aa: CSANRVLEGHEQFF

clone_size: once
v_call: TRBV28
j_call: TRBJ1-4
d_call: TRBD1
cdr3_nt: TGTGCCAGCAGTACCGGGACAGCTGAAAAACTGTTTTTT
cdr3_aa: CASSTGTAEKLFF

clone_size: .
v_call: TRBV28
j_call: TRBJ2-7
d_call: .
cdr3_nt: TGTGCCAGCAGGCCAACCTCAGCGGGCACCCCCTACGAGCAGTACTTC
cdr3_aa: CASRPTSAGTPYEQYF

clone_size: .
v_call: TRBV4-3
j_call: TRBJ2-5
d_call: TRBD1
cdr3_nt: TGCGCCAGCAGCCACAGAGACAGGGTAAAGTACCAAGAGACCCAGTACTTC
cdr3_aa: CASSHRDRVKYQETQYF

clone_size: .
v_call: TRBV29-1
j_call: TRBJ1-3
d_call: TRBD1
cdr3_nt: TGCAGCGTCCGCTGGGACAGGACCTTCAGCTCTGGAAACACCATATATTTT
cdr3_aa: CSVRWDRTFSSGNTIYF

clone_size: once
v_call: TRBV7-2
j_call: TRBJ2-7
d_call: TRBD1
cdr3_nt: TGTGCCAGCAGCTTTACAGGGGTCGAGCAGTACTTC
cdr3_aa: CASSFTGVEQYF